This passage covers 12 T cell receptor beta chains from one sample sequenced in a study of blood T cell repertoires in COVID-19. Repertoires were generated with immunoSEQ multiplex PCR, while TCRdb's copy carries only in-frame clones and drops some. This table has approximately 240,000 clones, 87% appearing once. Sequenced sample: PBMCs or T cells enriched from blood (not recorded which). These receptors came from a woman aged 25-40 years with acute COVID-19.

This clone was detected only once. This chain connects TRBV7-8 to TRBJ2-7; no clear D. The CDR3 covers 16 residues. Per the germline V gene, CDR1 is SGHVS and CDR2 is FQNEAQ. Trimming removed 0 bases from V and 0 bases from J, with 12 bases in between. The CDR3 loop is CASSLALAVSSYEQYF. In DNA form, the CDR3 reads TGTGCCAGCAGCTTAGCGCTTGCGGTGAGCTCCTACGAGCAGTACTTC.

The V and J genes are TRBV7-2 and TRBJ2-3, with 13 nucleotides matching TRBD2. The germline CDR1 and CDR2 sequences are SGHTA and FQGNSA. The CDR3 has 16 amino acids. V dropped 4 bases and J dropped 6; count of bases not matched to a gene: 7. This CDR3 is CASSWGGLAGLDTQYF. The CDR3 DNA sequence: TGTGCCAGCAGCTGGGGGGGACTAGCGGGATTGGATACGCAGTATTTT.

This clone was seen a few times. The chain couples TRBV6-2 or TRBV6-3 to TRBJ1-1; a weak D match, TRBD1 (5 bases). Per germline, CDR1 MNHEY and CDR2 SVGEGT. V lost 5 bases to trimming and J lost 1 base, with 14 bases between them. The CDR3 covers 15 residues. The CDR3 DNA reads as TGTGCCAGCAGTCCCCCGACAGACCAGAACACTGAAGCTTTCTTT. As protein: CASSPPTDQNTEAFF.

This clone was recorded a few times. This chain uses TRBV15 with TRBJ1-3; 7 bases are a match to TRBD1. The germline V gene has CDR1 LNHNV and CDR2 YYDKDF (reference sequence). This CDR3 has 16 amino acids. J was trimmed by 5 bases and V by 0 bases; bases with no gene match: 7. The chain's CDR3 is CATSREPGQPRNTIYF. In DNA form, the CDR3 reads TGTGCCACCAGCAGAGAACCGGGACAGCCAAGAAACACCATATATTTT.

The gene calls are TRBV3-1 (or the pseudogene TRBV3-2) and TRBJ1-2, with TRBD1 matching over 9 bases. Losses at the gene ends were 2 bases for V and 2 bases for J; bases not matched to a gene: 3. Germline V gives CDR1 LGHDT, CDR2 YNNKEL (reference sequence). CDR3 length equals 15 residues. CDR3 in amino acids: CASSQSGTGNYGYTF. The CDR3 nucleotides read TGTGCCAGCAGCCAATCCGGGACAGGGAACTATGGCTACACCTTC.

The chain links TRBV27 to TRBJ1-2, with D unclear. Germline-derived CDR1 and CDR2 are MNHEY and SMNVEV (reference sequence). The CDR3 consists of 14 residues. With 5 bases removed from V and 2 bases from J, the gap between germline ends came to 12 bases. CDR3 sequence reads: CASSRSAGNYGYTF. The CDR3 DNA follows: TGTGCCAGCAGTCGTAGCGCGGGAAACTATGGCTACACCTTC.

The gene calls are TRBV12-3 or TRBV12-4 and TRBJ1-6; the D is unclear. V lost 3 bases and J 8 bases, leaving 5 bases between the germline ends. This CDR3 is 12 amino acids long. The chain's CDR3 is CASSFSDSPLHF. CDR3 bases: TGTGCCAGCAGTTTCAGTGATTCACCCCTCCACTTT.

V gene TRBV28 combines with J gene TRBJ1-5, with 9 bases that match TRBD1. The CDR3 is 21 amino acids. V lost 2 bases, J lost 6 bases, and 23 bases stayed unmatched. CDR1 and CDR2 from the germline V gene are MDHEN and SYDVKM. This CDR3 reads CASSLGTGGGAANRRGQPQHF. Written as DNA, the CDR3 is TGTGCCAGCAGTTTAGGAACAGGGGGCGGAGCGGCCAATCGCAGGGGTCAGCCCCAGCATTTT.

The chain couples TRBV7-2 to TRBJ1-3; no reliable D call. CDR3 length equals 16 residues. CDR1 is SGHTA and CDR2 is FQGNSA in the germline V gene. V gave up 5 bases and J gave up 0 bases, with 14 bases separating them. DNA of the CDR3: TGTGCCAGCAGCCCCCGCGGGAGCTACTCTGGAAACACCATATATTTT. This gives the protein CASSPRGSYSGNTIYF. The variable domain in full, with the rest retrieved from reference TRBV7-2 and TRBJ1-3, is GAGVSQSPSNKVTEKGKDVELRCDPISGHTALYWYRQSLGQGLEFLIYFQGNSAPDKSGLPSDRFSAERTGGSVSTLTIQRTQQEDSAVYLCASSPRGSYSGNTIYFGEGSWLTVV.

The chain combines TRBV18 with TRBJ2-5; maybe TRBD2 (5 bases). This CDR3 spans 13 amino acids. With 6 bases removed from V and 0 bases from J, the gap between germline ends came to 8 bases. The germline CDR1 and CDR2 sequences are KGHSH and LQKENI. The CDR3 nucleotides read TGTGCCAGCTCGCGGGCAAACCAAGAGACCCAGTACTTC. Amino acid sequence: CASSRANQETQYF.

The chain employs TRBV2 and TRBJ2-4, with TRBD1 matching 7 bases. CDR1 and CDR2 from the germline V gene are SNHLY and FYNNEI. The CDR3 runs 15 residues. With 6 bases clipped from V and 0 bases from J, the junction kept 5 bases outside the gene matches. CDR3 protein: CASRPDRLAKNIQYF. In DNA form, the CDR3 reads TGTGCCAGCAGGCCGGACAGGCTAGCCAAAAACATTCAGTACTTC.

This chain connects TRBV6-2 or TRBV6-3 to TRBJ1-5, with a weak D call TRBD1 (5 bases). Germline V gene data show CDR1 as MNHEY and CDR2 as SVGEGT. V dropped 5 bases and J dropped 5 bases, with 10 bases sitting between them. The CDR3 spans 13 residues. In nucleotides, the CDR3 is TGTGCCAGCAGTCGACAGTTAGATCAGCCCCAGCATTTT. Encoded protein: CASSRQLDQPQHF.